This entry lists 5 T cell receptor beta chains sequenced from one sample in a study of cytomegalovirus exposure and HLA in healthy donors. The PCR ran on 60 Vbeta and 13 Jbeta primers. TCRdb's copy holds only in-frame clones and misses some; the assay was immunoSEQ multiplex PCR. The table has about 120,000 clones, approximately 75% seen once. The specimen was PBMCs. These receptors all come from a woman aged 50 to 60 in good health and CMV-seronegative.

This chain connects TRBV6-5 to TRBJ2-2; 9 nucleotides agree with TRBD1. J was trimmed by 3 bases and V by 5 bases; bases with no gene match: 4. The CDR3 consists of 15 residues. Germline loops: CDR1 MNHEY, CDR2 SVGAGI. The CDR3 sequence is CASSPGQGDTGELFF. DNA of the CDR3: TGTGCCAGCAGTCCGGGACAGGGAGACACCGGGGAGCTGTTTTTT.

The gene calls are TRBV6-4 and TRBJ2-1; 11 positions match TRBD2. Germline-derived CDR1 and CDR2 are MRHNA and SNTAGT. The CDR3 sequence is 14 residues long. The ends lost 5 bases at V and 5 bases at J; junction bases unmatched: 2. CDR3 DNA: TGTGCCAGCAGTCGACTAGCGGGGCACAATGAGCAGTTCTTC. Residues: CASSRLAGHNEQFF.

V is TRBV7-8 and J is TRBJ2-3; TRBD2 agrees at 7 bases. J gave up 1 base and V 1 base, and 14 bases lay outside the gene matches. Germline assignment: CDR1 SGHVS and CDR2 FQNEAQ. The CDR3 consists of 19 residues. This CDR3 reads CASSLVLTSTLTRTDTQYF. The CDR3 coding sequence is TGTGCCAGCAGCTTAGTCTTGACTAGCACCCTAACACGCACAGATACGCAGTATTTT.

The V call is TRBV27, the J call TRBJ2-3, with D possibly being TRBD2 (6 bases). Germline V gives CDR1 MNHEY, CDR2 SMNVEV (reference sequence). Trimming cost V 2 bases and J 3 bases, with 18 bases left between them. The CDR3 is 17 amino acids. The CDR3 sequence is CASSLRSGPGVTDTQYF. The CDR3 coding sequence is TGTGCCAGCAGTTTAAGGTCGGGTCCGGGAGTTACAGATACGCAGTATTTT.

This clone showed up just a few times. The chain links TRBV7-9 to TRBJ1-3; D possibly corresponds to TRBD1 (5 bases). Germline V CDR1 and CDR2: SEHNR, FQNEAQ (reference sequence). V lost 0 bases to trimming and J lost 0 bases, with 9 bases between them. This CDR3 region has 16 residues. CDR3 DNA: TGTGCCAGCAGCTTAGCGCGGGACGGCTCTGGAAACACCATATATTTT. Residues: CASSLARDGSGNTIYF.